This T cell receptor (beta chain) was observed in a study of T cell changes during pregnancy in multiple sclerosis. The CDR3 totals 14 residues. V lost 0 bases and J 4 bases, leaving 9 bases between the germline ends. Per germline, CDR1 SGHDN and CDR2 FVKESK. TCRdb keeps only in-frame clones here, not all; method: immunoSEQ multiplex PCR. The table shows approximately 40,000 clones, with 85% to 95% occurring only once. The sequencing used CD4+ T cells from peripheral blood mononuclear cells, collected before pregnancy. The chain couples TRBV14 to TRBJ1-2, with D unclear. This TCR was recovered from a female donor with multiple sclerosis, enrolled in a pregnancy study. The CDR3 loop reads CASSQDPFGYGYTF. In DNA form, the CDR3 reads TGTGCCAGCAGCCAAGATCCTTTCGGCTATGGCTACACCTTC. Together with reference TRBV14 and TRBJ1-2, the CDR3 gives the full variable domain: EAGVTQFPSHSVIEKGQTVTLRCDPISGHDNLYWYRRVMGKEIKFLLHFVKESKQDESGMPNNRFLAERTGGTYSTLKVQPAELEDSGVYFCASSQDPFGYGYTFGSGTRLTVV.